One sample yielded the 20 T cell receptor beta chains listed below, sequenced in a study of regulatory T cells in long-lasting Graves disease. This sample's time point: newly diagnosed GD, antithyroid drugs for less than 3 months. The TCR library was made from RNA that had been extracted from PBMCs in TRIzol. Researchers made TCR beta libraries by using iRepertoire HTBI primers and running Arm-PCR on CDR3 regions. One entry per CDR3 protein, called by TCRdb with MiXCR from the multiplex PCR reads. The table shows 620,000 or so distinct CDR3 sequences, with 15% to 20% occurring only once. The data also belong to a second study, concerning T cells in Graves' hyperthyroidism and ophthalmopathy.

The sample here was peripheral blood mononuclear cells (PBMCs), taken at new diagnosis, from a patient treated with antithyroid drugs. The receptor set was obtained from a woman aged 25-40 years with Graves disease.

This clonotype was observed many times. The chain carries TRBV3-1 and TRBJ2-5; D remains ambiguous. The CDR3 extends over 12 amino acids. Germline CDR1 and CDR2: LGHDT and YNNKEL (reference sequence). With 7 bases removed from V and 4 bases from J, the gap between germline ends came to 10 bases. CDR3 sequence reads: CASTGVGETQYF. In DNA form, the CDR3 reads TGTGCCAGCACTGGGGTCGGAGAGACCCAGTACTTC.

A word on this clonotype: Since a much larger clone is just one base distant, this may be a read error. The CDR3: CSARDGSTDTQYF. Written as DNA, the CDR3 is TGCAGTGCTAGGGACGGGAGCACAGATACGCAGTATTTT. J is TRBJ2-3 and V is TRBV20-1; D remains ambiguous. Trimming cost V 3 bases and J 0 bases, with 7 bases left between them. The CDR3 runs 13 residues. CDR1 and CDR2 (germline): DFQATT, SNEGSKA (reference sequence).

This chain joins TRBV6-1 and TRBJ1-6; D not certain. CDR1 is MNHNS and CDR2 is SASEGT in the germline V gene. V was cut by 10 bases and J by 9 bases, with 13 bases left in between. This CDR3 has 12 residues. The CDR3 is CAIGRRGSPLHF. Written as DNA, the CDR3 is TGTGCCATTGGTCGACGGGGTTCACCCCTCCACTTT.

This clonotype was seen only once. The CDR3 nucleotides read TGTGCCAGCATCCAGGGGGGGGCAGATACGCAGTATTTT. Translated: CASIQGGADTQYF. The chain couples TRBV6-2 or TRBV6-3 to TRBJ2-3, with D perhaps matching TRBD1 or TRBD2 (7 bases each). The CDR3 spans 13 residues. The V end was cut by 7 bases, the J end by 4 bases, with 12 bases between. The germline V gene has CDR1 MNHEY and CDR2 SVGEGT.

This clonotype was found a few times. This chain links TRBV7-9 with TRBJ2-5; 7 bases agree with TRBD1. V gave up 3 bases and J gave up 2 bases; unmatched junction bases: 9. The CDR3 spans 16 residues. CDR1 and CDR2 (germline): SEHNR, FQNEAQ (reference sequence). This CDR3 reads CASSFRPGTAQETQYF. The CDR3 DNA reads TGTGCCAGCAGCTTTCGCCCCGGGACAGCTCAAGAGACCCAGTACTTC.

The table lists this clonotype with many counts. The chain links TRBV7-9 to TRBJ2-1; 8 positions match TRBD1. The CDR3 length is 15 residues. V was clipped by 5 bases and J by 1 base; unmatched bases: 4. Germline CDR1 and CDR2: SEHNR and FQNEAQ (reference sequence). For the CDR3, the DNA is TGTGCCAGCAGCGCCGGGACAGGATCCTACAATGAGCAGTTCTTC. Its translation is CASSAGTGSYNEQFF.

V gene TRBV30 combines with J gene TRBJ1-3, with 8 bases that match TRBD1. Germline V gene lookup returns CDR1 GTSNPN and CDR2 SVGIG (reference sequence). The CDR3 covers 14 residues. J gave up 4 bases and V 3 bases, and 5 bases lay outside the gene matches. Written as DNA, the CDR3 is TGTGCCTGGAGACCAGGGGGCACGGGAAACACCATATATTTT. Translated, it gives CAWRPGGTGNTIYF.

The chain is built from TRBV4-2 and TRBJ1-6; no clear D gene. The germline gives CDR1 LGHNA, CDR2 YNFKEQ. The CDR3 runs 15 residues. Trimming cost V 1 base and J 7 bases, with 11 bases left between them. Here the CDR3 DNA reads TGTGCCAGCAGCCAAGTGATTCAGGAGAATTCACCCCTCCACTTT. Its protein is CASSQVIQENSPLHF.

The chain has TRBV29-1 and TRBJ1-1, with D perhaps matching TRBD1 (6 bases). Looked up from germline, CDR1 is SQVTM and CDR2 is ANQGSEA. The CDR3 runs 11 residues. Trimming shortened V by 4 bases and J by 5 bases, and 8 bases separated the two germline ends. The CDR3 DNA sequence: TGCAGCGTTGGGGGGCGGACTGAAGCTTTCTTT. It is translated as CSVGGRTEAFF.

The V gene is TRBV4-1, the J gene TRBJ2-1; 12 bases are a match to TRBD2. The ends lost 1 base at V and 9 bases at J; junction bases unmatched: 4. The germline gives CDR1 MGHRA, CDR2 YSYEKL. The CDR3 is 15 residues long. The CDR3 reads CASSQATSGSGEQFF. CDR3 coding DNA: TGCGCCAGCAGCCAAGCGACTAGCGGGAGTGGTGAGCAGTTCTTC.

This clonotype came up a few times. The chain has TRBV18 and TRBJ1-4; D call uncertain. Germline lookup yields CDR1 KGHSH and CDR2 LQKENI. Trimming pared 0 bases from V and 5 bases from J, leaving 13 bases between. This CDR3 region has 16 residues. CDR3 nucleotide sequence: TGTGCCAGCTCACCACCGGGTCGGACGGGAAATGAAAAACTGTTTTTT. Translation gives CASSPPGRTGNEKLFF.

The sample holds a few counts of this clonotype. The V and J genes are TRBV18 and TRBJ1-2; D gene ambiguous. Trimming took off 0 bases at V and 3 bases at J, with 14 bases between the two ends. Germline CDR1 is KGHSH and CDR2 is LQKENI. There are 16 residues in the CDR3. The CDR3: CASSPPNSQQYYGYTF. DNA for the CDR3: TGTGCCAGCTCACCACCGAACAGCCAGCAATACTATGGCTACACCTTC.

This clonotype occurred many times. V is TRBV10-3 and J is TRBJ2-1; 13 bases agree with TRBD2. CDR3 size: 17 residues. V shed 3 bases and J 1 base; nucleotides not matched to a gene: 3. Germline CDR1 ENHRY, CDR2 SYGVKD. DNA for the CDR3: TGTGCCATCAGTGATCCGGGACTAGCGGGATCCTACAATGAGCAGTTCTTC. Its translation: CAISDPGLAGSYNEQFF.

This rearrangement joins TRBV10-2 to TRBJ1-5, with TRBD1 matching over 9 bases. Germline V gene lookup returns CDR1 WSHSY and CDR2 SAAADI. The junction had 5 bases not matched to a gene; V was cut back by 7 bases and J by 7 bases. The CDR3 length is 13 residues. This chain's CDR3 is CASTGTGGQPQHF. Written as DNA, the CDR3 is TGCGCCAGCACGGGAACAGGGGGCCAGCCCCAGCATTTT.

The genes are TRBV5-1 and TRBJ2-7; perhaps D is TRBD1 or TRBD2 (8 bases each). Per germline, CDR1 SGHRS and CDR2 YFSETQ. V was trimmed by 0 bases and J by 0 bases, leaving 25 bases between them. This CDR3 is 20 amino acids long. CDR3: CASSLGVGQGSSGSSYEQYF. CDR3 nucleotide sequence: TGCGCCAGCAGCTTGGGGGTCGGACAGGGTAGCAGCGGGAGCTCCTACGAGCAGTACTTC.

The J gene is TRBJ1-4, the V gene TRBV30, with D possibly matching TRBD1 (5 bases). This CDR3 spans 14 amino acids. With 5 bases removed from V and 5 bases from J, the gap between germline ends came to 15 bases. Germline-derived CDR1 and CDR2 are GTSNPN and SVGIG (reference sequence). The CDR3 reads CAWGRGHTNEKLFF. The DNA of the CDR3 is TGTGCCTGGGGACGAGGACATACAAATGAAAAACTGTTTTTT.

This clonotype was observed a handful of times. V usage is TRBV20-1 and J usage is TRBJ1-1; D gene unclear. This CDR3 comprises 11 residues. Germline assignment: CDR1 DFQATT and CDR2 SNEGSKA (reference sequence). V lost 4 bases, J lost 2 bases, and 5 bases lay in between. This CDR3 reads CSAILNTEAFF. For the CDR3, the DNA is TGCAGTGCTATCCTTAACACTGAAGCTTTCTTT.

The chain couples TRBV4-1 to TRBJ1-2; D not certain. The CDR3 is made up of 16 amino acids. V was pared by 0 bases and J by 5 bases, with 16 bases between. CDR1 is MGHRA and CDR2 is YSYEKL in the germline V gene. This chain's CDR3 is CASSQEVTSSRYGYTF. CDR3 nucleotides: TGCGCCAGCAGCCAAGAAGTAACGAGTTCTAGGTATGGCTACACCTTC.

The rearrangement joins TRBV20-1 to TRBJ2-7; 7 nucleotides line up with TRBD1. J was trimmed by 2 bases and V by 2 bases; bases with no gene match: 6. The V gene's germline CDR1 is DFQATT and CDR2 SNEGSKA (reference sequence). This CDR3 is 14 amino acids long. The CDR3 sequence: CSARSRDRAYEQYF. The CDR3, as DNA: TGCAGTGCTAGAAGCCGGGACAGAGCCTACGAGCAGTACTTC.

The genes are TRBV6-2 or TRBV6-3 and TRBJ1-2, with D uncertain. Germline V gene data show CDR1 as MNHEY and CDR2 as SVGEGT. This CDR3 has 16 residues. V lost 7 bases to trimming and J lost 7 bases, with 25 bases between them. The CDR3 is CASTPGPGGRERGYTF. Here the CDR3 DNA reads TGTGCCAGCACCCCCGGACCGGGCGGAAGGGAGCGTGGCTACACCTTC.